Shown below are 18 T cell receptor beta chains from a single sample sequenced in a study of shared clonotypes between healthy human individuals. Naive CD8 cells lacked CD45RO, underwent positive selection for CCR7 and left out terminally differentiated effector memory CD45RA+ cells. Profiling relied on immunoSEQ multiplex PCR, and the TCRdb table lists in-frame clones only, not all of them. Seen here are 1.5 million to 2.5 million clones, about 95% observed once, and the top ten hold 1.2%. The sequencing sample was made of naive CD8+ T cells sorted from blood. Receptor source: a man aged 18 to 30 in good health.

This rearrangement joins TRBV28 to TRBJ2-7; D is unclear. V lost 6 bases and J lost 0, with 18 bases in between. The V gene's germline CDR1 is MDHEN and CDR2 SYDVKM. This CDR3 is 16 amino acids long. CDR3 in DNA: TGTGCCAGCAGCCCCCCGGACGATCTGACCTCCTACGAGCAGTACTTC. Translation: CASSPPDDLTSYEQYF.

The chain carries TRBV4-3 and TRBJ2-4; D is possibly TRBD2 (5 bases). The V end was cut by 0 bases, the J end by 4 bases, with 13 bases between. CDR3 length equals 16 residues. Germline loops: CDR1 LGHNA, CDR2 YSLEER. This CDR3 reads CASSQDWLASKNIQYF. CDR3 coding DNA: TGCGCCAGCAGCCAAGATTGGTTAGCGTCAAAAAACATTCAGTACTTC.

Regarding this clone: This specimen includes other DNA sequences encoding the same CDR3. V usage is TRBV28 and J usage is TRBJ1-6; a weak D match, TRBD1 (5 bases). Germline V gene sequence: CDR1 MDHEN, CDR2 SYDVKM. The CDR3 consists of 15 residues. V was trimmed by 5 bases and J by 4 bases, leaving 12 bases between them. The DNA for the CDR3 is TGTGCCAGCAGTCCGCGCGGGGGGTATAATTCACCCCTCCACTTT. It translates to CASSPRGGYNSPLHF. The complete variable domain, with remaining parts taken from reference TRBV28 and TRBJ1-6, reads DVKVTQSSRYLVKRTGEKVFLECVQDMDHENMFWYRQDPGLGLRLIYFSYDVKMKEKGDIPEGYSVSREKKERFSLILESASTNQTSMYLCASSPRGGYNSPLHFGNGTRLTVT.

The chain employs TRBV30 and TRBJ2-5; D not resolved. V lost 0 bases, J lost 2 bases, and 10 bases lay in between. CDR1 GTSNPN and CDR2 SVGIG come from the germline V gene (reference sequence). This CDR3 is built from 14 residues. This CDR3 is CAWSVPEQQETQYF. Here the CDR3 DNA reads TGTGCCTGGAGTGTCCCGGAGCAACAAGAGACCCAGTACTTC.

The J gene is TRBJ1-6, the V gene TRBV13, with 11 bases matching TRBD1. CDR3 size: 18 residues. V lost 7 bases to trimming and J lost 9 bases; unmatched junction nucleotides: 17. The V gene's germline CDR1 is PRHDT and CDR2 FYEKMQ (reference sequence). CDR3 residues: CASTLKDWTGGETSPLHF. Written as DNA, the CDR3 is TGTGCCAGCACCTTGAAGGATTGGACAGGGGGCGAGACTTCACCCCTCCACTTT.

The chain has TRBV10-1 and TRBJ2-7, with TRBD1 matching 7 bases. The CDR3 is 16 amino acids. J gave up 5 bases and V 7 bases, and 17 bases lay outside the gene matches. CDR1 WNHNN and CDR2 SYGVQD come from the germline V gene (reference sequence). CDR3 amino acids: CASTEQTGRVSDEQYF. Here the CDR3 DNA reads TGCGCCAGCACTGAACAGACAGGGAGAGTTAGCGACGAGCAGTACTTC.

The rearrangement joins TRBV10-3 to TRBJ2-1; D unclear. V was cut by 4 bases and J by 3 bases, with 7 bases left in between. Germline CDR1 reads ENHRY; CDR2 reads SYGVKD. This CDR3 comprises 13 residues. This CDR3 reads CAISVDGYNEQFF. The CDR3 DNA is TGTGCCATCAGTGTGGACGGCTACAATGAGCAGTTCTTC.

The CDR3 sequence: CASSSTGTGVYEQYF. The CDR3 DNA reads as TGTGCCAGCAGCTCGACCGGGACAGGGGTCTACGAGCAGTACTTC. The rearrangement uses TRBV7-9 and TRBJ2-7; 10 nucleotides align to TRBD1. This CDR3 comprises 15 residues. Trimming took 4 bases from V and 3 from J; bases not matched to a gene: 6. The germline V gene encodes CDR1 SEHNR and CDR2 FQNEAQ (reference sequence).

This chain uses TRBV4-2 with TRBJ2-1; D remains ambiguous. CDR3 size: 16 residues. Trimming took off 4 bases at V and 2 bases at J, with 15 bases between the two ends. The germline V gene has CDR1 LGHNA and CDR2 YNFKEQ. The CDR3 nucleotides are TGTGCCAGCAGCCCCCCTGGCCTTGATACCTACAATGAGCAGTTCTTC. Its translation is CASSPPGLDTYNEQFF.

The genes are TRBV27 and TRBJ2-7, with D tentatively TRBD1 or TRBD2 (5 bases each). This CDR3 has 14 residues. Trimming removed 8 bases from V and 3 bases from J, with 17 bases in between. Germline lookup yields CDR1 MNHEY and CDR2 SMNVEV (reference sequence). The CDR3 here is CASAREGHFYEQYF. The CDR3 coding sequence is TGTGCCAGCGCAAGAGAGGGGCACTTCTACGAGCAGTACTTC.

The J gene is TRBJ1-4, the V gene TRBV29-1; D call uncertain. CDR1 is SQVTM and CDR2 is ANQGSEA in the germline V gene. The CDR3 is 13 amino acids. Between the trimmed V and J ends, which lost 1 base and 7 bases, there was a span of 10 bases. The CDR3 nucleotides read TGCAGCGTTGAAGTCAGGCTGAGTGAAAAACTGTTTTTT. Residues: CSVEVRLSEKLFF.

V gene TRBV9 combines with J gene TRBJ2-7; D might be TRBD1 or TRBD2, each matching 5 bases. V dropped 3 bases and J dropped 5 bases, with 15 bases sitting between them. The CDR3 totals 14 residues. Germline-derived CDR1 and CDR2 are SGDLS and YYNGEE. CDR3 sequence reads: CASSGRDVGNEQYF. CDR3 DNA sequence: TGTGCCAGCAGCGGCCGGGACGTAGGGAACGAGCAGTACTTC.

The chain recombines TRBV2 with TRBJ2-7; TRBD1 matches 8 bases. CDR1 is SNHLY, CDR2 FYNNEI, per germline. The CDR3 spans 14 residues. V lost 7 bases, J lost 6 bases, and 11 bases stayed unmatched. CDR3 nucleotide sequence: TGTGCCAGCAATACACCCGGACAGGGACCCGAGCAGTACTTC. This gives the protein CASNTPGQGPEQYF. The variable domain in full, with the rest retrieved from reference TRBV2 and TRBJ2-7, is EPEVTQTPSHQVTQMGQEVILRCVPISNHLYFYWYRQILGQKVEFLVSFYNNEISEKSEIFDDQFSVERPDGSNFTLKIRSTKLEDSAMYFCASNTPGQGPEQYFGPGTRLTVT.

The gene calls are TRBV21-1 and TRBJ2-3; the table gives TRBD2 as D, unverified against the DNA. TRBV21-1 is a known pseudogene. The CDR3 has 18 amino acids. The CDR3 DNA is TGTGCCAGCAGCAGGCGCGCATTCAGGGGAGGGCTCACAGATACGCAGTATTTT. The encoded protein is CASSRRAFRGGLTDTQYF.

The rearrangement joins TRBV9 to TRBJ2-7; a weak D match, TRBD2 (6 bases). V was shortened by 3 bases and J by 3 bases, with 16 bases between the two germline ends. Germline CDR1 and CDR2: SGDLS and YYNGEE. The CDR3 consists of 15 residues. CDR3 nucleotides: TGTGCCAGCAGCGCAAGGTCGGGGGTTAACTACGAGCAGTACTTC. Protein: CASSARSGVNYEQYF.

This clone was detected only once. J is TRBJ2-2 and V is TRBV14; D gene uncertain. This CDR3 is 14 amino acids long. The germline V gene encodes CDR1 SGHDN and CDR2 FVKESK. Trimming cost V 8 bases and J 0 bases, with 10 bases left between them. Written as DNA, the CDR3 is TGTGCCAGCCGTTTTGGAACGAACACCGGGGAGCTGTTTTTT. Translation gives CASRFGTNTGELFF.

Here the CDR3 reads CASSLAPSGAQGETQYF. In DNA form, the CDR3 reads TGTGCCAGCAGCTTGGCCCCTAGCGGGGCGCAGGGAGAGACCCAGTACTTC. The chain uses TRBV5-4 and TRBJ2-5; 9 bases are shared with TRBD2. The CDR3 runs to 17 residues. V was clipped by 0 bases and J by 4 bases; unmatched bases: 10. CDR1 and CDR2 from the germline V gene are SGHNT and YYREEE (reference sequence).

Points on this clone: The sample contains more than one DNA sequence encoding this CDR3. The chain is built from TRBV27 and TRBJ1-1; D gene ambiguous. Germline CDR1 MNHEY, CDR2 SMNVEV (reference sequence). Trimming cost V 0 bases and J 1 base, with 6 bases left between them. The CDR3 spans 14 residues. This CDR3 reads CASSLSAENTEAFF. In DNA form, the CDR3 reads TGTGCCAGCAGTTTATCAGCGGAGAACACTGAAGCTTTCTTT.